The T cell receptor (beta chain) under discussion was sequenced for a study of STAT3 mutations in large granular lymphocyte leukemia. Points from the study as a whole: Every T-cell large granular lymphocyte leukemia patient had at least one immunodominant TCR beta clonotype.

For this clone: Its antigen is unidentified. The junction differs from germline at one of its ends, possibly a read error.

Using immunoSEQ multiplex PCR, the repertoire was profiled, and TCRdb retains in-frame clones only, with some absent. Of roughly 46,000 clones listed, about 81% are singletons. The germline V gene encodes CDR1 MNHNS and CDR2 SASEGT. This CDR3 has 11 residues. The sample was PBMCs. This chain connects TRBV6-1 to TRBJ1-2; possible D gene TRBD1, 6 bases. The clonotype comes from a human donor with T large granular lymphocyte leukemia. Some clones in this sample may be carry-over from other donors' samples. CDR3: CASSEATGAHF. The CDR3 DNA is TGTGCCAGCAGTGAAGCGACAGGAGCCCACTTC.